This T cell receptor (beta chain) is drawn from a study of T cell changes during pregnancy in multiple sclerosis. The CDR3 is 16 residues long. V was pared by 6 bases and J by 4 bases, with 13 bases of the junction left unmatched. Germline V gene lookup returns CDR1 MGHRA and CDR2 YSYEKL. Clones were read by immunoSEQ multiplex PCR, and TCRdb kept only the in-frame ones, dropping some. The table shows roughly 20,000 clones, with around nine tenths occurring only once. This chain links TRBV4-1 with TRBJ2-5, with 8 nucleotides matching TRBD2. This specimen consisted of CD4+ T cells from peripheral blood mononuclear cells, obtained in the first trimester of pregnancy. The clonotype originates from a female donor in good health, enrolled as a control in a pregnancy study. The CDR3 nucleotides read TGCGCCAGCAGGGGGAGCGGGAGTTTGCAGGGAGAGACCCAGTACTTC. Its translation: CASRGSGSLQGETQYF.